These T cell receptor beta chains were read from a single sample in a study of blood T cells in healthy people across ages. Using its own MiXCR run on the 5' RACE reads, TCRdb lists one record per CDR3 protein. The sample records roughly 680,000 distinct CDR3 sequences, 52% being singletons. Sequences were obtained from blood. The source is a woman of 80 years or more in good health. Both conserved end residues are part of each CDR3. The D gene is left open where the match is weak. The size entry is marked missing in some rows and otherwise reads once, few, many or a size class.

size: many; J: TRBJ2-1; D: TRBD2; V: TRBV12-3/TRBV12-4; CDR3: CASSSSGGNYNEQFF; DNA: TGTGCCAGCAGTTCGAGCGGGGGGAACTACAATGAGCAGTTCTTC
size: -; J: TRBJ2-1; D: TRBD2; V: TRBV18; CDR3: CASSPPGLRREYNEQFF; DNA: TGTGCCAGCTCACCACCTGGTCTCCGGCGGGAGTACAATGAGCAGTTCTTC
size: many; J: TRBJ2-7; D: TRBD2; V: TRBV20-1; CDR3: CSAWTSEHYEQYF; DNA: TGCAGTGCTTGGACTAGCGAGCATTACGAGCAGTACTTC
size: many; J: TRBJ1-5; D: -; V: TRBV12-3/TRBV12-4; CDR3: CASRPDSEHQPQHF; DNA: TGTGCCAGCAGACCCGACAGTGAGCATCAGCCCCAGCATTTT
size: -; J: TRBJ2-1; D: TRBD1; V: TRBV6-5; CDR3: CASSYRGTGAYNEQFF; DNA: TGTGCCAGCAGTTACCGGGGGACAGGGGCCTACAATGAGCAGTTCTTC
size: -; J: TRBJ1-5; D: -; V: TRBV7-3; CDR3: CASSLWGAPRGRAYNQPQHF; DNA: TGTGCCAGCAGCTTGTGGGGGGCCCCCCGGGGACGGGCCTATAATCAGCCCCAGCATTTT
size: -; J: TRBJ2-2; D: -; V: TRBV15; CDR3: CATSRGVSLNTGELFF; DNA: TGTGCCACCAGCAGGGGCGTGAGCCTGAACACCGGGGAGCTGTTTTTT
size: -; J: TRBJ2-3; D: TRBD1; V: TRBV20-1; CDR3: CSDLQRTGAADTQYF; DNA: TGCAGCGACTTGCAGAGAACAGGGGCGGCAGATACGCAGTATTTT
size: -; J: TRBJ2-3; D: TRBD1; V: TRBV10-3; CDR3: CAIRAGTGMTDTQYF; DNA: TGTGCCATCAGAGCCGGGACAGGGATGACAGATACGCAGTATTTT
size: few; J: TRBJ1-2; D: -; V: TRBV2; CDR3: CASKASGLDYGYTF; DNA: TGTGCCAGCAAGGCCTCAGGGTTGGACTATGGCTACACCTTC
size: -; J: TRBJ2-6; D: -; V: TRBV2; CDR3: CASSEAYSGANVLTF; DNA: TGTGCCAGCAGTGAGGCCTACTCTGGGGCCAACGTCCTGACTTTC
size: -; J: TRBJ2-1; D: -; V: TRBV3-1; CDR3: CASSQGHLYNEQFF; DNA: TGTGCCAGCAGCCAGGGACACCTTTACAATGAGCAGTTCTTC
size: -; J: TRBJ2-1; D: -; V: TRBV7-9; CDR3: CASSLDPQFF; DNA: TGTGCCAGCAGCTTGGATCCCCAGTTCTTC
size: once; J: TRBJ2-1; D: TRBD2; V: TRBV30; CDR3: CAWSRWGLVSSNEQFF; DNA: TGTGCCTGGAGTCGATGGGGACTAGTATCGAGTAATGAGCAGTTCTTC
size: -; J: TRBJ2-1; D: -; V: TRBV3-1; CDR3: CASQGLGGLYNEQFF; DNA: TGTGCCAGCCAAGGTTTGGGGGGCCTATACAATGAGCAGTTCTTC
size: -; J: TRBJ2-2; D: -; V: TRBV14; CDR3: CASSLRPGELFF; DNA: TGTGCCAGCAGCCTGCGCCCCGGGGAGCTGTTTTTT
size: many; J: TRBJ1-2; D: -; V: TRBV7-9; CDR3: CASSPLWAGRDYGYTF; DNA: TGTGCCAGCAGCCCACTATGGGCAGGGCGCGACTATGGCTACACCTTC